In this sample, the clone carrying this T cell receptor beta chain turned up a few times. CDR1 and CDR2 (germline): SGDLS, YYNGEE. The CDR3 contains 12 residues. Trimming shortened V by 4 bases and J by 5 bases, and 8 bases separated the two germline ends. Each molecule of TCR cDNA was tagged with one unique molecular identifier. In TCRdb, the 5' RACE reads were re-called with MiXCR into one record per CDR3 protein. The repertoire holds tens of thousands of distinct CDR3 sequences, approximately 8% seen once, with about 16% in the top ten. The data were obtained in a study of spatial heterogeneity in lung cancer. As for the study in general: Among detected sequences, beta-chain ones consistently exceeded alpha-chain ones in number.

Regarding time point: sample taken at primary tumor resection. Whole RNA from tumor, nontumor lung or frozen PBMC was sequenced unsorted. This chain links TRBV9 with TRBJ2-3, with no clear D. The source is a female donor with early-stage non-small cell lung cancer. This material consisted of PBMCs, taken at surgery. This chain's CDR3 is CASSTLLDTQYF. CDR3 coding DNA: TGTGCCAGCAGCACCCTGCTAGATACGCAGTATTTT.